This record looks at one T cell receptor (beta chain) sequence and its context. This clone's antigen is unknown. Nothing much larger sits one base from this clone, and base qualities are not available. The CDR3, from cysteine to phenylalanine, totals 13 residues. Only the CDR3 DNA is retained, 39 bases long and in frame from the first base. CDR1 and CDR2, per the germline V gene (reference sequence), are LNHNV and YYDKDF. The junction shows trimming of 1 base on V and 1 base on J, plus 4 bases between the germline ends. The data derive from a study of T cell responses to AZD1222 COVID-19 vaccine (dated by TCRdb to 2020 to 2023). About the full investigation: AZD1222 recipients whose second dose came at about 4 weeks and those whose second dose came at about 12 weeks were combined into one group, since spike-specific TCR depth and breadth did not differ between the two schedules. TCR sequencing covered 233 trial participants: 200 to 220 given two doses of AZD1222 and 26 given two doses of MenACWY control vaccine. Trial participants were enrolled into age subgroups of 18-55, 56-69 and 70-plus years, which contained approximately 150, 30 and 60 TCR-sequenced participants, respectively.

The CDR3 regions of human TCRbeta chains were analyzed by immunosequencing. The original pipeline was this. Repertoire TCRs were checked for matches against a reference library of SARS-CoV-2-specific TCRs that had been generated using the MIRA antigen-specificity platform. Breadth was defined as the fraction of unique TCRs that were SARS-CoV-2-associated, and depth was defined as the fraction of total T cells that were SARS-CoV-2-associated. Using the MIRA data, every spike-specific TCR was mapped to the spike region that the TCR reacted to and assigned to either a CD4 or a CD8 class. Log10-transformed breadth and depth values were compared by one-way ANOVA with Sidak's multiple comparisons tests. The table comes from immuneACCESS by way of TCRdb, which keeps in-frame sequences with V and J called. Part of the clones is missing from these tables; in studies checked, under half for an unresolved V gene and the rest for unknown reasons. V and J calls and clone size follow that table, whereas D and trimming were derived from the DNA. Within this sample are 150,000 to 200,000 clones, with about nine tenths of them counted one time only. The ten largest clones add up to roughly 1.3% of the sample.

Points the paper makes about the study in general: In the small 56-69-year group, the increase in depth fell short of significance, most likely because of low power. Spike-specific TCR breadth and depth rose significantly after two AZD1222 doses compared with day 0 and with MenACWY recipients. CD4 TCRs associated with the vaccine covered the entire spike protein, and the dominant responses were in regions 160-218 and 743-854. Reportedly, almost half of the unique spike-specific TCRs recognized epitopes lying outside the regions that are mutated in the B.1.351 and B.1.1.7 variants. Because no day 14 peak-response samples were available, the repertoires could be characterized only after the peak T cell response. Only five to seven AZD1222 recipients were SARS-CoV-2 seropositive at baseline, limiting conclusions about previously exposed vaccinees. Participants were mostly white British and included more females than males, and it was suggested by the authors that clonal diversity may have been underestimated.

The sample's time point label is to be understood as: baseline before first vaccination. Samples from vaccinated people were obtained from the UK trials COV001 and COV002, which included a single-blind randomized controlled phase 2/3 trial of AZD1222 (ChAdOx1 nCoV-19) in healthy adults. For TCRbeta chain sequencing, PBMC samples from trial participants were taken at day 0 and at day 28 after the second dose. This clonotype was sampled from an adult in good health. The rearrangement combines TRBV15 with TRBJ1-1; confidence is insufficient to name the D gene. The input for sequencing was peripheral blood, taken on day 0 of AZD1222 vaccination. The DNA sequence reads TGTGCCACCAGCAGAGGTGCGAACACTGAAGCTTTCTTT. It translates to CATSRGANTEAFF.